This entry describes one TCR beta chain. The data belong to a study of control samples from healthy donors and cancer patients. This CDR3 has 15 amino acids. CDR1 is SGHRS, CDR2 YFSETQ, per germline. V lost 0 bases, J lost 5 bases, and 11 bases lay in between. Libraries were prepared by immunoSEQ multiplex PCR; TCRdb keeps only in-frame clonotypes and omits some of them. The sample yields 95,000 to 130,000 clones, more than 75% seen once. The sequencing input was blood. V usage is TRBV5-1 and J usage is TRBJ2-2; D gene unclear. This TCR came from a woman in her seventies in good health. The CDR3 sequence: CASSLASDGTGELFF. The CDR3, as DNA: TGCGCCAGCAGCTTGGCCTCGGATGGGACCGGGGAGCTGTTTTTT.